This record covers a single T cell receptor (beta chain). It has no known antigen specificity. Qualities for individual bases were not recorded, and no much larger clone is one base off. Each collaborating institution followed its own protocols to collect whole blood in K2EDTA tubes. For TCRbeta analysis, collaborator samples were shipped as frozen whole blood, as isolated PBMCs, or as DNA extracted from either sample type. This specimen belongs to a study of blood T cell repertoires in COVID-19 (dated by TCRdb to between 2020 and 2021). General notes on the study: Collaborator samples came from the United States, Italy and Spain and covered acute and convalescent phases of COVID-19. The prospective study material was composed of cDNA or gDNA derived from T cells, B-cell-depleted T cells, or PBMCs. Subjects who had been exposed to COVID-19, were actively infected with it, or had recovered from it provided the deeply sampled blood TCRbeta repertoires that made up the dataset. A freely available public database, intended as a resource for researchers studying the immune response to SARS-CoV-2, is where the repertoires were released. Samples came from the ongoing ImmuneRACE study (first 160 participants) plus 1,254 subjects from 6 global collaborators. The sample metadata nearly always contained a de-identified subject ID, COVID-19 status, age in years and sex. Where HLA class I and class II types were available, the types were taken from metadata supplied by the sample provider, not from assay-based typing. The investigation overall reported the following: Clinical and demographic metadata were provided uncurated, with the amount varying by source and participant.

TCRbeta CDR3 regions were amplified from genomic DNA by means of the immunoSEQ Assay, a bias-controlled multiplex PCR. Concerning the study's data processing: Within the assay, amplification of reference gene primers was used to estimate how many nucleated cells each sample contained. Sequence reads were collapsed and filtered to measure the absolute abundance of every unique TCRbeta CDR3 rearrangement. Productive Simpson clonality was computed per sample as the square root of Simpson's diversity index over productive rearrangements. TCRdb stores this immuneACCESS table with in-frame sequences only. Part of the clones is absent; in the studies checked, under half of the shortfall reflects unresolved V genes, and no reason is known for the rest. V and J calls and clone size are given by that table; D and trimming were obtained from the DNA. The sample yields about 70,000 clones; about 84% were counted once. The ten largest clonotypes hold approximately 1.9% of the sample.

Its CDR3 holds 15 amino acids, cysteine through phenylalanine. Of all the DNA, just the CDR3 is kept, 45 bases in frame from base 1. V is shortened by 1 base, J by 4 bases, and the region joining them spans 13 bases. Reading the germline V gene (reference sequence) gives CDR1 LNHDA and CDR2 SQIVND. The source material was peripheral blood. The rearranged chain carries TRBV19 and TRBJ1-1; the D gene is not confidently resolved. The source is a woman aged 55-75 years with acute or convalescent COVID-19. The bases are TGTGCCAGTAGTATAGTCACCGGTGGGCCCACTGAAGCTTTCTTT. Its coded protein is CASSIVTGGPTEAFF.